The rows below give T cell receptor beta chains drawn from one sample of a study of blood T cell repertoires in COVID-19. Assay: immunoSEQ multiplex PCR; the TCRdb copy retains only in-frame clones and omits some. Of tens of thousands of clones in the sample, around three quarters were seen once. The specimen was peripheral blood. The origin of the receptors is a woman of 80 years or more with active or convalescent COVID-19. CDR3s include the opening cysteine and the closing phenylalanine or tryptophan. Each record gives: clone size, V gene, J gene, D gene, CDR3 protein, CDR3 DNA. D genes are given only for firm matches. The size entry is marked missing in some rows and otherwise reads once, few, many or a size class.

NA	TRBV5-1	TRBJ2-7	TRBD1	CASSLEGQGGYEQYF	TGCGCCAGCAGCCTGGAGGGACAGGGGGGATACGAGCAGTACTTC
many	TRBV15	TRBJ1-1	NA	CATSGITGVNTEAFF	TGTGCCACCAGCGGTATTACAGGCGTGAACACTGAAGCTTTCTTT
NA	TRBV6-2/TRBV6-3	TRBJ1-4	TRBD1	CASSTTGMELFF	TGTGCCAGCAGTACGACAGGGATGGAACTGTTTTTT
NA	TRBV7-2	TRBJ1-5	NA	CASSSDSSNQPQHF	TGTGCCAGCAGCTCCGACAGTAGCAATCAGCCCCAGCATTTT
NA	TRBV7-2	TRBJ2-7	TRBD1	CASSFGQGPLYEQYF	TGTGCCAGCAGCTTCGGACAGGGACCCCTCTACGAGCAGTACTTC
NA	TRBV9	TRBJ2-1	TRBD2	CASSVAGLRGGSYNEQFF	TGTGCCAGCAGCGTAGCAGGACTGCGGGGGGGTTCCTACAATGAGCAGTTCTTC
few	TRBV5-1	TRBJ2-5	NA	CASSYGHLQETQYF	TGCGCCAGCAGCTACGGACACCTCCAAGAGACCCAGTACTTC
few	TRBV19	TRBJ1-5	NA	CASSIGNQPQHF	TGTGCCAGTAGTATCGGCAATCAGCCCCAGCATTTT
NA	TRBV19	TRBJ2-6	NA	CASSILGQLTGANVLTF	TGTGCCAGTAGTATTTTAGGACAGCTGACTGGGGCCAACGTCCTGACTTTC
once	TRBV30	TRBJ1-5	TRBD1	CAWSEQGLLSSQPQHF	TGTGCCTGGAGCGAACAGGGGTTACTAAGCAGTCAGCCCCAGCATTTT
NA	TRBV2	TRBJ1-5	TRBD1	CASSAGTGPRPQHF	TGTGCCAGCAGTGCCGGGACAGGGCCGCGGCCCCAGCATTTT
NA	TRBV20-1	TRBJ1-4	TRBD1	CSASDYRNRDREGKLFF	TGCAGTGCTAGTGATTACAGAAACCGGGACAGGGAAGGAAAACTGTTTTTT
NA	TRBV12-3/TRBV12-4	TRBJ1-1	NA	CASSLLQGSEAFF	TGTGCCAGCAGTTTACTACAGGGTTCTGAAGCTTTCTTT
once	TRBV5-1	TRBJ2-7	TRBD2	CASSLWGGVTYEQYF	TGCGCCAGCAGCTTATGGGGGGGAGTAACCTACGAGCAGTACTTC
NA	TRBV15	TRBJ2-3	TRBD1	CAADRDGTDTQYF	TGTGCCGCGGACAGGGACGGTACAGATACGCAGTATTTT
NA	TRBV6-6	TRBJ1-5	NA	CASSLPVSSQPQHF	TGTGCCAGCAGTCTCCCTGTAAGTAGTCAGCCCCAGCATTTT
NA	TRBV18	TRBJ2-7	TRBD1	CASSPPSGTGVQYF	TGTGCCAGCTCACCACCATCGGGGACAGGAGTACAGTACTTC
NA	TRBV25-1	TRBJ1-2	TRBD1	CASSANRGGYGYTF	TGTGCCAGCAGCGCAAACAGGGGAGGCTATGGCTACACCTTC
NA	TRBV27	TRBJ2-7	NA	CASSLSTGTNYEQYF	TGTGCCAGCAGTTTATCAACCGGGACAAACTACGAGCAGTACTTC
once	TRBV28	TRBJ1-1	TRBD1	CASSPPQTGEAFF	TGTGCCAGCAGTCCTCCCCAGACAGGGGAAGCTTTCTTT
few	TRBV20-1	TRBJ2-4	TRBD2	CSASPTGGPSFDIQYF	TGCAGTGCTAGTCCTACGGGGGGGCCATCGTTTGACATTCAGTACTTC
NA	TRBV25-1	TRBJ2-5	NA	CASSELDEETQYF	TGTGCCAGCAGTGAATTAGATGAAGAGACCCAGTACTTC
NA	TRBV5-1	TRBJ1-1	NA	CASSLGRGTEAFF	TGCGCCAGCAGCTTGGGGAGGGGCACTGAAGCTTTCTTT
NA	TRBV5-1	TRBJ1-1	TRBD1	CASSIDRGGNTEAFF	TGCGCCAGCAGTATAGACAGGGGTGGGAACACTGAAGCTTTCTTT
few	TRBV4-3	TRBJ1-3	NA	CASSLTHRDYFSGNTIYF	TGCGCCAGCAGCTTAACCCACAGGGATTACTTCTCTGGAAACACCATATATTTT
few	TRBV2	TRBJ2-3	TRBD2	CASSEGLAGTDTQYF	TGTGCCAGCAGTGAAGGACTAGCGGGCACAGATACGCAGTATTTT
NA	TRBV7-2	TRBJ1-6	TRBD1	CASSTYRGHNSPLHF	TGTGCCAGCAGCACGTACAGGGGGCATAATTCACCCCTCCACTTT
few	TRBV5-5	TRBJ2-3	TRBD2	CATNPLAGGRTDTQYF	TGTGCCACCAACCCACTAGCGGGGGGCCGCACAGATACGCAGTATTTT
NA	TRBV2	TRBJ2-1	NA	CASSEEDSPLRFF	TGTGCCAGCAGTGAAGAGGACTCCCCGTTGCGGTTCTTC
NA	TRBV4-3	TRBJ2-4	NA	CASSQDWGSDQYF	TGCGCCAGCAGCCAAGATTGGGGCAGTGATCAGTACTTC
NA	TRBV7-2	TRBJ2-1	TRBD2	CASSISGGALDEQFF	TGTGCCAGCAGCATTAGCGGGGGGGCCTTGGATGAGCAGTTCTTC
once	TRBV29-1	TRBJ2-1	NA	CSVRSDRLYNEQFF	TGCAGCGTTCGATCTGACAGGTTGTACAATGAGCAGTTCTTC
NA	TRBV7-3	TRBJ2-1	TRBD2	CASSAGLAGGYNEQFF	TGTGCCAGCAGCGCGGGACTAGCGGGGGGTTACAATGAGCAGTTCTTC
NA	TRBV5-6	TRBJ2-7	NA	CASSLGISYEQYF	TGTGCCAGCAGCTTGGGTATTTCCTACGAGCAGTACTTC
once	TRBV3-1/TRBV3-2	TRBJ2-6	NA	CASSRRGSGANVLTF	TGTGCCAGCAGCCGAAGAGGCTCTGGGGCCAACGTCCTGACTTTC
NA	TRBV3-1/TRBV3-2	TRBJ1-4	NA	CASSHSGRNEKLFF	TGTGCCAGCAGCCACTCAGGGCGTAATGAAAAACTGTTTTTT
NA	TRBV9	TRBJ2-3	TRBD1	CASSVAAGGGDTQYF	TGTGCCAGCAGCGTAGCGGCAGGGGGCGGGGATACGCAGTATTTT
NA	TRBV28	TRBJ2-7	TRBD2	CASSPSSGGRDYEQYF	TGTGCCAGCAGTCCCAGTAGCGGGGGGCGCGACTACGAGCAGTACTTC
NA	TRBV5-1	TRBJ2-1	TRBD2	CVSSLESVGTSGDEQFF	TGCGTCAGCAGCTTGGAGTCGGTTGGGACTAGCGGTGATGAGCAGTTCTTC
NA	TRBV7-7	TRBJ1-6	TRBD1	CASSLSRDSNSPLHF	TGTGCTAGCAGCTTAAGCCGGGACAGTAATTCACCCCTCCACTTT
NA	TRBV18	TRBJ1-6	TRBD1	CASSPLKSGTENSPLHF	TGTGCCAGCTCACCACTGAAATCCGGGACAGAAAATTCACCCCTCCACTTT
NA	TRBV9	TRBJ2-2	NA	CASSVGWSVTGELFF	TGTGCCAGCAGCGTCGGGTGGTCGGTGACCGGGGAGCTGTTTTTT
NA	TRBV5-4	TRBJ2-2	TRBD1	CASSLMGQANRELFF	TGTGCCAGCAGCTTGATGGGACAGGCGAATCGGGAGCTGTTTTTT
few	TRBV11-1	TRBJ2-7	TRBD1	CASSRAWTGTNEQYF	TGTGCCAGCAGCCGGGCCTGGACAGGGACGAACGAGCAGTACTTC
once	TRBV29-1	TRBJ2-1	TRBD2	CSVEFAGVDYEQFF	TGCAGCGTTGAATTTGCGGGGGTAGACTATGAGCAGTTCTTC
once	TRBV15	TRBJ2-1	NA	CATSRDSLDEQFF	TGTGCCACCAGCAGGGATAGCCTGGATGAGCAGTTCTTC
few	TRBV18	TRBJ2-7	NA	CASSPGAIGHRPYEQYF	TGTGCCAGCTCACCAGGGGCGATCGGACACAGACCCTACGAGCAGTACTTC
NA	TRBV7-2	TRBJ2-7	NA	CASSLRGGELGEQYF	TGTGCCAGCAGCTTAAGGGGAGGCGAACTTGGCGAGCAGTACTTC
NA	TRBV3-1/TRBV3-2	TRBJ1-1	TRBD1	CASSQPTGGTEAFF	TGTGCCAGCAGCCAACCCACAGGGGGCACTGAAGCTTTCTTT
NA	TRBV18	TRBJ2-1	TRBD2	CASSPGTSGALSNEQFF	TGTGCCAGCTCACCGGGGACTAGCGGGGCCCTAAGTAATGAGCAGTTCTTC
NA	TRBV5-1	TRBJ2-5	TRBD2	CASSSDFAGGLTQYF	TGCGCCAGCAGTTCCGACTTCGCGGGGGGCCTGACCCAGTACTTC
few	TRBV4-3	TRBJ1-2	NA	CASSQDAGANYGYTF	TGCGCCAGCAGCCAAGATGCGGGAGCTAACTATGGCTACACCTTC
NA	TRBV5-1	TRBJ2-1	NA	CASSLGQGGGEQFF	TGCGCCAGCAGCTTGGGGCAGGGGGGCGGTGAGCAGTTCTTC
NA	TRBV6-6	TRBJ2-1	NA	CASSNGPDEQFF	TGTGCCAGCAGCAACGGTCCCGATGAGCAGTTCTTC
NA	TRBV28	TRBJ1-6	TRBD1	CASSKDRGYYSPLHF	TGTGCCAGCAGCAAGGACAGGGGTTATTATTCACCCCTCCACTTT